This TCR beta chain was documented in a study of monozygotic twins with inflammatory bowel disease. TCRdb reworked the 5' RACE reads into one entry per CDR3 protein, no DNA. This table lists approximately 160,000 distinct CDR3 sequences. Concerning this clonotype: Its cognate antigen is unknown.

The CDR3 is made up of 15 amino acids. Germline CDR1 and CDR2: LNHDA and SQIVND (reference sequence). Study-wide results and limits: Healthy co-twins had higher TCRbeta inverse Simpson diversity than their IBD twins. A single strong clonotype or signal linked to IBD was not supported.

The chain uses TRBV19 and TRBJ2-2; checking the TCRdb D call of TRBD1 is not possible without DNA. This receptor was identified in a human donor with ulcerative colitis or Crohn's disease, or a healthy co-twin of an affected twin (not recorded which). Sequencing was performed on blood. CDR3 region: CASTPDSANTGELFF.